Below, 6 T cell receptor beta chains from the same sample are listed, as sequenced in a study of technical replicates of blood from a few donors listed by TCRdb under 2017. Libraries were made using the immunoSEQ multiplex PCR assay. Entries here come from immuneACCESS through TCRdb and include only in-frame sequences with V and J called. Some clones fail to appear in such tables; in the studies checked, an unresolved V gene covers under half of the shortfall, and the cause of the remainder is unknown. A total of over 70,000 clones appear in this sample, approximately 96% of them only once. Of the sample, nearly 0.2% falls within the top ten clones. The sequenced sample consisted of T cells isolated from PBMCs. The receptors stem from a human donor in good health.

This clone was observed once. CDR3 DNA: TGCGCCAGCAGCTTCAAAACTAGCGGGAGCTACCTTACAGATACGCAGTATTTT. Protein product: CASSFKTSGSYLTDTQYF. The gene calls are TRBV5-1 and TRBJ2-3, with TRBD2 identical over 11 bases. There are 18 residues in the CDR3. CDR1 and CDR2 (germline): SGHRS, YFSETQ. Trimming took 2 bases from V and 3 from J; bases not matched to a gene: 11.

The J gene is TRBJ2-2, the V gene TRBV5-4, with D possibly being TRBD1 (5 bases). This CDR3 region has 13 residues. Germline CDR1 SGHNT, CDR2 YYREEE (reference sequence). V shed 4 bases and J shed 4 bases, with 8 bases lying between them. CDR3 loop: CASSPDSTGELFF. The DNA for the CDR3 is TGTGCCAGCAGCCCCGACAGCACCGGGGAGCTGTTTTTT.

This rearrangement joins TRBV13 to TRBJ2-7, with D uncertain. The CDR3 loop spans 15 amino acids. The germline gives CDR1 PRHDT, CDR2 FYEKMQ (reference sequence). V was pared by 3 bases and J by 3 bases, with 15 bases between. The CDR3 nucleotides are TGTGCCAGCAGCTTCGAGTCGACAACTTACTACGAGCAGTACTTC. Amino acid sequence: CASSFESTTYYEQYF.

The J gene is TRBJ1-1, the V gene TRBV5-1, with D perhaps TRBD1 (6 bases). Germline-derived CDR1 and CDR2 are SGHRS and YFSETQ. The V end lost 1 base, the J end lost 5 bases, and 15 bases lay between the germline ends. CDR3 length: 15 amino acids. Here the CDR3 DNA reads TGCGCCAGCAGCTTGTACGGGGGGCTAGGGACTGAAGCTTTCTTT. Protein sequence: CASSLYGGLGTEAFF.

V and J are TRBV11-2 and TRBJ2-7; 9 nucleotides match TRBD2. Germline values: CDR1 SGHAT, CDR2 FQNNGV. The CDR3 has 16 amino acids. Trimming cost V 5 bases and J 4 bases; bases outside gene matches: 12. CDR3 nucleotides: TGTGCCAGCAGCGGTCCCTCGGGCGGGAGGGGGTACGAGCAGTACTTC. This codes for CASSGPSGGRGYEQYF.

This rearrangement joins TRBV21-1 to TRBJ2-7; the table's D call, TRBD2, was not checked against the DNA. TRBV21-1 is a pseudogene locus. This CDR3 contains 15 residues. The CDR3 reads CASSSRTSLVYEQYF. CDR3 DNA: TGTGCCAGCAGCAGTCGGACTAGCTTAGTCTACGAGCAGTACTTC.